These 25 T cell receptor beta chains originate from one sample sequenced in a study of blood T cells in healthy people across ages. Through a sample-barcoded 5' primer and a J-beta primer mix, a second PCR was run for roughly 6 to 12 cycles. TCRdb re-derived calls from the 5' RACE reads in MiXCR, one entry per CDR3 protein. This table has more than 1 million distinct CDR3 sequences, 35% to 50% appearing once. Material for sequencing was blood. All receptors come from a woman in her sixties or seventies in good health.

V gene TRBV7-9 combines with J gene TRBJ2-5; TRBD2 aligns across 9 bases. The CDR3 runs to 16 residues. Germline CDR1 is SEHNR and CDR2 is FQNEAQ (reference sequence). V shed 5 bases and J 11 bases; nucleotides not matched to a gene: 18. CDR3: CASSPSDSGRSNEQYF. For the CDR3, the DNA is TGTGCCAGCAGCCCCTCCGATAGCGGGAGAAGTAATGAGCAGTACTTC.

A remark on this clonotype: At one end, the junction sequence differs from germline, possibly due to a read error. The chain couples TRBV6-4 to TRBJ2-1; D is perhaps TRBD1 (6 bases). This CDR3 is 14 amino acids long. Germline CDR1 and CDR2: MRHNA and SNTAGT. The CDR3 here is CTSRGLVSYNEQFF. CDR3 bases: TGTACCAGCAGGGGTCTGGTATCCTACAATGAGCAGTTCTTC.

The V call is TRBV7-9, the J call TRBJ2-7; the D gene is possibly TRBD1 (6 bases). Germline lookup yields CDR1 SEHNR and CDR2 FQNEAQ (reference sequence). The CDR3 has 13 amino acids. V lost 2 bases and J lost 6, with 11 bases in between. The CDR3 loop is CASSLPGAGEQYF. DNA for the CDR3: TGTGCCAGCAGCTTACCAGGGGCTGGCGAGCAGTACTTC.

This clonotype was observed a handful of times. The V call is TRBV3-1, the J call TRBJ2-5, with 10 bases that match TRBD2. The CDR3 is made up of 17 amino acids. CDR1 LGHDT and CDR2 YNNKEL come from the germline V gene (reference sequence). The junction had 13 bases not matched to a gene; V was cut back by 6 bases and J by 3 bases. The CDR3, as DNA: TGTGCCAGCAGGGGCAATAGCGGGAGGTTGGATAAAGAGACCCAGTACTTC. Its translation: CASRGNSGRLDKETQYF.

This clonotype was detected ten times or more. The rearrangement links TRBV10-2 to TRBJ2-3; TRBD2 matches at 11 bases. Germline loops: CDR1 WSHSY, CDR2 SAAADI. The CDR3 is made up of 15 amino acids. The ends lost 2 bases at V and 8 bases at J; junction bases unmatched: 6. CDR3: CASSEASGRSSTQYF. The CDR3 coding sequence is TGCGCCAGCAGTGAGGCTAGCGGGAGGTCCAGTACGCAGTATTTT.

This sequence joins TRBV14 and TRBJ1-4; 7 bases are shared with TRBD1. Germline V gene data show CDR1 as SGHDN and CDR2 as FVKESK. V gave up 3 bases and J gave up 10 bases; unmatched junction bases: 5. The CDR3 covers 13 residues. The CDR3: CASSQDRIGKLFF. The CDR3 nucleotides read TGTGCCAGCAGCCAGGACAGGATCGGAAAACTGTTTTTT.

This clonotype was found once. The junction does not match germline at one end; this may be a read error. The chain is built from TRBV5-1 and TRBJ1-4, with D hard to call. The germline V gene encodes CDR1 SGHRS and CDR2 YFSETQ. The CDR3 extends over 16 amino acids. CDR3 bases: TGCGCCAGCAGCCTGGGTTTGCCGGCGGAAGAGGAAAAACCGTTTTTT. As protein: CASSLGLPAEEEKPFF.

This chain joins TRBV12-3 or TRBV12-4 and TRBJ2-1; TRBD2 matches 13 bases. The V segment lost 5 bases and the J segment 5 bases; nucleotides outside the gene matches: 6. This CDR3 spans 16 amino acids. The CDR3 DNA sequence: TGTGCCAGCAGTCCAAGAGGACTAGCGGGAGACAATGAGCAGTTCTTC. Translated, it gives CASSPRGLAGDNEQFF.

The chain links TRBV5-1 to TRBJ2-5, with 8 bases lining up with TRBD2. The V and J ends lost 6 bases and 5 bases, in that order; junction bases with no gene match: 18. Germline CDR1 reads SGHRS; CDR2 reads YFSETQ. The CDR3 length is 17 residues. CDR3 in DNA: TGCGCCAGCACCCAGGAGGGGGTAGCGGGGTCCTGGGAGACCCAGTACTTC. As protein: CASTQEGVAGSWETQYF.

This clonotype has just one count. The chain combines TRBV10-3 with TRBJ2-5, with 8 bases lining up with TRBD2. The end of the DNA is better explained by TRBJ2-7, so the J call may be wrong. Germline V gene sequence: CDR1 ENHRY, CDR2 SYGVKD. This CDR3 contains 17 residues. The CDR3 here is CAISDLGAGGPYYEQYF. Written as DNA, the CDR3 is TGTGCCATCAGTGACCTAGGGGCGGGAGGACCCTATTACGAGCAGTACTTC.

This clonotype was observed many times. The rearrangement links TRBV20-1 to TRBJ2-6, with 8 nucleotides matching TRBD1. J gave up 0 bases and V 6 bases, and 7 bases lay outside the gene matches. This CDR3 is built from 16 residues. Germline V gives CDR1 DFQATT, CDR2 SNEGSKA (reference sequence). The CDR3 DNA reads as TGCAGTGCAGACAGGGGCGCCTTCTCTGGGGCCAACGTCCTGACTTTC. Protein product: CSADRGAFSGANVLTF.

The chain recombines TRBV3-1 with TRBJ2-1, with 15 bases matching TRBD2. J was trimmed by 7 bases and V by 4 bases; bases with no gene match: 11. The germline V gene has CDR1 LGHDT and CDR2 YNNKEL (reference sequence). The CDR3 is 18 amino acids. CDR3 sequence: CASSPGLAGGGSRNEQFF. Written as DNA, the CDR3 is TGTGCCAGCAGCCCGGGACTAGCGGGAGGAGGATCAAGGAATGAGCAGTTCTTC.

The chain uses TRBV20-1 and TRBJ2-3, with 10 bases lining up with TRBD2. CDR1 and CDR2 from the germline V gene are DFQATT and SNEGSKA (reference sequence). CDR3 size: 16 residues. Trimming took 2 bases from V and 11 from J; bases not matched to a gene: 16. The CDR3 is CSARSLAGSSYNEQYF. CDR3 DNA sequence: TGCAGTGCTAGATCACTAGCGGGGAGCTCCTACAATGAGCAGTATTTT.

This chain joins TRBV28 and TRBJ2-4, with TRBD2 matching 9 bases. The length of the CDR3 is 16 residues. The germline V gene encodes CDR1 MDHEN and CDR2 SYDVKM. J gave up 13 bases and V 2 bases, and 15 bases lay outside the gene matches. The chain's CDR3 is CASSLPTGLAHKEQYF. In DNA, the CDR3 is TGTGCCAGCAGTTTACCCACCGGACTAGCGCACAAGGAGCAGTACTTC.

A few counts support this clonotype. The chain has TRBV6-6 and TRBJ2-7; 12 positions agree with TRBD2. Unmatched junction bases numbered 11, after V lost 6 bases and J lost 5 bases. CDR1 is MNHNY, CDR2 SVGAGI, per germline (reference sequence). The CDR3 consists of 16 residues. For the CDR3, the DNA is TGTGCCAGCAGACAAGATAGACTAGCGGGAGCGGACGAGCAGTACTTC. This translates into CASRQDRLAGADEQYF.

The CDR3 DNA reads TGCAGTGCTTCCCGGGACAGGCGGCTGGATGAGCAGTTCTTC. This gives the protein CSASRDRRLDEQFF. V usage is TRBV20-1 and J usage is TRBJ2-1, with 8 bases matching TRBD1. CDR3 length: 14 amino acids. CDR1 is DFQATT and CDR2 is SNEGSKA in the germline V gene (reference sequence). The ends lost 5 bases at V and 8 bases at J; junction bases unmatched: 11.

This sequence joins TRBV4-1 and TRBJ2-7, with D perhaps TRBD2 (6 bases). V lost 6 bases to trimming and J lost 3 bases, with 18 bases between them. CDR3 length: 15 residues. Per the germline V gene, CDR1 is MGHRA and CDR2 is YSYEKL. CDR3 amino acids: CASRLERTGSYEQYF. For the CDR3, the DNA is TGCGCCAGCAGATTAGAGCGGACCGGGAGCTACGAGCAGTACTTC.

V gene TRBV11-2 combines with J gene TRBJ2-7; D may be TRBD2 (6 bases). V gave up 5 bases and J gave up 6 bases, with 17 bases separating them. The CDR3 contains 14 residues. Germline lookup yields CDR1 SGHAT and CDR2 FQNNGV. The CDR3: CASSQSYYSGEQYF. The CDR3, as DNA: TGTGCCAGCAGCCAGAGTTATTATAGCGGCGAGCAGTACTTC.

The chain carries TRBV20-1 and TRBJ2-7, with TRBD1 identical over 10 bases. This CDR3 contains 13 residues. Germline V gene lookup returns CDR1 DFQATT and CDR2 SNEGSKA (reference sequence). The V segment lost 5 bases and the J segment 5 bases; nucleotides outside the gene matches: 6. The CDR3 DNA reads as TGCAGTGCTCGGACAGGGGGAGGCCACGAGCAGTACTTC. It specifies CSARTGGGHEQYF.

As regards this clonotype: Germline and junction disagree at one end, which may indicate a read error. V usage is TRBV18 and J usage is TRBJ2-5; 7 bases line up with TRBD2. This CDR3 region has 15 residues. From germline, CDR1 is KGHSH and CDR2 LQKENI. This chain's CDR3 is CASSPRAGTGETQYF. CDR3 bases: TGTGCTAGCTCACCACGAGCGGGAACTGGGGAGACCCAGTACTTC.

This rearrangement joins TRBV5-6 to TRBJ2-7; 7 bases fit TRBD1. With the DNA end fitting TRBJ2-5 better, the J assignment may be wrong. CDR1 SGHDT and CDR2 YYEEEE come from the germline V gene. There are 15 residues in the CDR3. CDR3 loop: CASSLTRQGEETQYF. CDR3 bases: TGTGCCAGCAGCTTGACCCGACAGGGAGAAGAGACCCAGTACTTC.

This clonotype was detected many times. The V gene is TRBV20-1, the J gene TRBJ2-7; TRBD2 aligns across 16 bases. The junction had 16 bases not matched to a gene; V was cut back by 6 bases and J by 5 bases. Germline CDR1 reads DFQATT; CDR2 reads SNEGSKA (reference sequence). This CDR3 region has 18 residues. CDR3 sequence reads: CSAEKGLAGGPNGNEQYF. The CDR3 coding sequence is TGCAGTGCGGAAAAGGGACTAGCGGGAGGGCCGAATGGAAACGAGCAGTACTTC.

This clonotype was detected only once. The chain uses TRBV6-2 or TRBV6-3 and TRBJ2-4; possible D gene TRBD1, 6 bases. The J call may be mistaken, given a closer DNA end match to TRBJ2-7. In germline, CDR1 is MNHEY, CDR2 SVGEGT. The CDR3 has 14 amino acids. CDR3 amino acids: CASSSYSGQYEQYF. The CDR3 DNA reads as TGTGCCAGCAGTTCCTACTCAGGACAGTACGAGCAGTACTTC.

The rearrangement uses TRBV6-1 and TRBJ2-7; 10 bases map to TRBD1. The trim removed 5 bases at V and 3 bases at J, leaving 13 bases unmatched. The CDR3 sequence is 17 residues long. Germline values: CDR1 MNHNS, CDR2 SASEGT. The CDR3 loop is CASSPPGQGPKGYEQYF. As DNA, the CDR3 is TGTGCCAGCAGTCCTCCGGGACAGGGGCCGAAGGGCTACGAGCAGTACTTC.

CDR3 coding DNA: TGTGCCAGCAGCCGAAATGGAGGTCACTATGGCTACACCTTC. Translated: CASSRNGGHYGYTF. This chain uses TRBV11-2 with TRBJ1-2; D is uncertain. CDR1 and CDR2 (germline): SGHAT, FQNNGV. The CDR3 has 14 amino acids. V dropped 5 bases and J dropped 3 bases, with 13 bases sitting between them.